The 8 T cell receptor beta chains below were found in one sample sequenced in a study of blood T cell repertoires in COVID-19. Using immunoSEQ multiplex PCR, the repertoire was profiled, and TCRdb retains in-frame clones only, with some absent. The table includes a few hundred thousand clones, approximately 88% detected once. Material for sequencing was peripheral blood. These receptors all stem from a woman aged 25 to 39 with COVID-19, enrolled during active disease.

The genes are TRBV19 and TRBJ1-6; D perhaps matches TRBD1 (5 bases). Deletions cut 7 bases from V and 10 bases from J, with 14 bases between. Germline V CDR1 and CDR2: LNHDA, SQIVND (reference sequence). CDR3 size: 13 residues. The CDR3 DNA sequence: TGTGCCAGTACCGACAGCCGAAAATCACCCCTCCACTTT. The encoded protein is CASTDSRKSPLHF.

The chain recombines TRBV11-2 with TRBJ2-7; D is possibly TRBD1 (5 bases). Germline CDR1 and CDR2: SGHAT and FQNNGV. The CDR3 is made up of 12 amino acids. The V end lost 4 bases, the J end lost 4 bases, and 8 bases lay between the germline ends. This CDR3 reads CASSSTVYEQYV. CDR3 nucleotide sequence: TGTGCCAGCAGCTCGACAGTTTACGAGCAGTACGTC.

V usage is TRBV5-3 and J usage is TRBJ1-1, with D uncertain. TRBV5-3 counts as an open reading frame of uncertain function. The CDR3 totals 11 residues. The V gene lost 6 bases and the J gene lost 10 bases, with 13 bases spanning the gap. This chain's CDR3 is CARKAGGGAFF. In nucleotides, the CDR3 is TGTGCCAGAAAAGCCGGTGGAGGAGCTTTCTTT.

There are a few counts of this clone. The DNA for the CDR3 is TGCGCCAGCAGCTTGAATTTTTTGGGACAGGGATTTCAAAACACTGAAGCTTTCTTT. Protein product: CASSLNFLGQGFQNTEAFF. This chain links TRBV5-1 with TRBJ1-1; 9 bases align to TRBD1. This CDR3 has 19 amino acids. Germline CDR1 and CDR2: SGHRS and YFSETQ. The V segment lost 1 base and the J segment 2 bases; nucleotides outside the gene matches: 15.

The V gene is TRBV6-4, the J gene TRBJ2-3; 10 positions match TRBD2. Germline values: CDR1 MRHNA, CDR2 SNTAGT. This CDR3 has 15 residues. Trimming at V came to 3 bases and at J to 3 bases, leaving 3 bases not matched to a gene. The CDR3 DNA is TGTGCCAGCAGTGAAATAGCGGGAGGTACAGATACGCAGTATTTT. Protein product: CASSEIAGGTDTQYF.

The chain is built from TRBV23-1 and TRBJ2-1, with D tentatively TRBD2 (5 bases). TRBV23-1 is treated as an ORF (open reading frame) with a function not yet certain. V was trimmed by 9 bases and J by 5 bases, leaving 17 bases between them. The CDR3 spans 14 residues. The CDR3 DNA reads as TGCGCCAGACGCCGGACTCACGACAACAATGAGCAGTTCTTC. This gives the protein CARRRTHDNNEQFF.

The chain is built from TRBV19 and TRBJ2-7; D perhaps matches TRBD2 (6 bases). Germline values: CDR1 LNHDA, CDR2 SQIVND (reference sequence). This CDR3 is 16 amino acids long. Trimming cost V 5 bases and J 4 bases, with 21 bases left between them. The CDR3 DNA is TGTGCCAGTAGTGGTTACGGGGGAGCCGGATATTACGAGCAGTACTTC. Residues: CASSGYGGAGYYEQYF. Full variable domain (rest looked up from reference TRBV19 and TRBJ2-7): DGGITQSPKYLFRKEGQNVTLSCEQNLNHDAMYWYRQDPGQGLRLIYYSQIVNDFQKGDIAEGYSVSREKKESFPLTVTSAQKNPTAFYLCASSGYGGAGYYEQYFGPGTRLTVT.

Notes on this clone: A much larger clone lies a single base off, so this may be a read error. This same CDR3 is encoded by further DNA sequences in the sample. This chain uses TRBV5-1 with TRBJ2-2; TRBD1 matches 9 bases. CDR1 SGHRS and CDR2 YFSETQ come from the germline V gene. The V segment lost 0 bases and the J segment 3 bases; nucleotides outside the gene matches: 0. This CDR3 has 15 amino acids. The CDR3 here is CASSLGQGDTGELFF. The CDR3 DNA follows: TGCGCCAGCAGCTTGGGACAGGGGGACACCGGGGAGCTGTTTTTT.